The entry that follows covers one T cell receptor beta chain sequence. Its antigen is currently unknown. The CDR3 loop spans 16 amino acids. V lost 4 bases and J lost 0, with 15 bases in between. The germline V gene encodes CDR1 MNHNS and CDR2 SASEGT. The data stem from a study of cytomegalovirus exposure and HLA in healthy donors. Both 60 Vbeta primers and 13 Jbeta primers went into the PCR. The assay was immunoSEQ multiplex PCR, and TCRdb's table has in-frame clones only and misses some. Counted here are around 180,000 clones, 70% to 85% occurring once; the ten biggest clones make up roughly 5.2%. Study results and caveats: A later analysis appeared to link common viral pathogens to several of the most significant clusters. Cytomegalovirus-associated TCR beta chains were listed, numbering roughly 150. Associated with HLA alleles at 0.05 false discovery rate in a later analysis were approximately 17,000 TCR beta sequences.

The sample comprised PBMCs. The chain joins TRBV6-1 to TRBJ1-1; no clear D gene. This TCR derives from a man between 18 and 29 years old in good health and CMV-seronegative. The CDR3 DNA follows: TGTGCCAGCAGTGTCTGGGATCGGGGAATGAACACTGAAGCTTTCTTT. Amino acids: CASSVWDRGMNTEAFF.